The 6 T cell receptor beta chains below come from one sample, sequenced in a study of OX40 agonist ivuxolimab in advanced cancers. Libraries were made using the immunoSEQ multiplex PCR assay. TCRdb carries this immuneACCESS record with in-frame sequences only. Its versions omit some clonotypes, under half of them owing to an unresolved V gene in the studies checked, with the rest unexplained. For this sample the table gives about 45,000 clones, of which around nine tenths were detected only once. About 1% of the sample is taken by the ten largest. The sequenced sample was CD4+ or CD8+ T cells sorted from blood, obtained in a trial of the OX40 agonist ivuxolimab. Every receptor here comes from an adult with an advanced solid tumor such as melanoma, head and neck, liver or kidney cancer.

The genes are TRBV6-6 and TRBJ2-7; the D gene is possibly TRBD1 (8 bases). This CDR3 has 15 amino acids. Trimming cost V 6 bases and J 4 bases, with 19 bases left between them. From germline, CDR1 is MNHNY and CDR2 SVGAGI (reference sequence). The CDR3 here is CASRDGDRGGYEQYF. The CDR3 DNA reads TGTGCCAGCAGGGACGGAGACAGGGGAGGGTACGAGCAGTACTTC.

This chain joins TRBV7-2 and TRBJ2-5; possibly TRBD2 for D (5 bases). The CDR3 totals 13 residues. Trimming shortened V by 2 bases and J by 4 bases, and 8 bases separated the two germline ends. The germline V gene has CDR1 SGHTA and CDR2 FQGNSA. The CDR3 region is CASSLLGRETQYF. The CDR3 bases are TGTGCCAGCAGCTTACTGGGGAGAGAGACCCAGTACTTC.

J is TRBJ1-5 and V is TRBV6-6; possible D gene TRBD1, 5 bases. Germline V CDR1 and CDR2: MNHNY, SVGAGI (reference sequence). This CDR3 is 16 amino acids long. Trimming left V 5 bases short and J 11 bases short, with 25 bases between. CDR3 residues: CASSLRDGRNVEAQHF. The CDR3 region has the DNA TGTGCCAGCAGTCTACGGGACGGGCGGAATGTTGAAGCCCAGCATTTT.

The V call is TRBV10-1, the J call TRBJ2-7; TRBD2 matches 12 bases. The CDR3 runs to 20 residues. V lost 2 bases to trimming and J lost 5 bases; unmatched junction nucleotides: 19. Germline CDR1 and CDR2: WNHNN and SYGVQD (reference sequence). The CDR3 DNA reads TGCGCCAGCAGTGAGCACCCCCTAGGACTAGCGGGACCGGAGGGGGACGAGCAGTACTTC. It is translated as CASSEHPLGLAGPEGDEQYF.

This chain connects TRBV29-1 to TRBJ2-3; no definite D call. Trimming stripped 4 bases from V and 0 bases from J, with 8 bases between. Looked up from germline, CDR1 is SQVTM and CDR2 is ANQGSEA. The CDR3 is 13 amino acids. The CDR3: CSVAPISTDTQYF. DNA for the CDR3: TGCAGCGTTGCGCCTATAAGCACAGATACGCAGTATTTT.

This chain uses TRBV2 with TRBJ1-1; weak D call: TRBD1 (5 bases). Germline assignment: CDR1 SNHLY and CDR2 FYNNEI. The CDR3 extends over 13 amino acids. Trimming stripped 5 bases from V and 1 base from J, with 8 bases between. The CDR3 DNA sequence: TGTGCCAGCAGTTTGACAGCGAACACTGAAGCTTTCTTT. This encodes CASSLTANTEAFF.